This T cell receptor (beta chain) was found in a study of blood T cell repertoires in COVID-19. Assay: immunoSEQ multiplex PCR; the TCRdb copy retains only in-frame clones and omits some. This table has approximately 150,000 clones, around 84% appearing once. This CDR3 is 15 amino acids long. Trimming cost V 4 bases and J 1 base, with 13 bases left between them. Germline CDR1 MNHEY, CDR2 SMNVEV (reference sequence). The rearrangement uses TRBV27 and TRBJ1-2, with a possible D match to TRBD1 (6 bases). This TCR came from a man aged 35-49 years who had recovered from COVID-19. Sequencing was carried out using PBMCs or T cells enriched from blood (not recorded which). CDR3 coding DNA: TGTGCCAGCAGTTCGTCCGGACAGCTTAACTATGGCTACACCTTC. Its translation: CASSSSGQLNYGYTF.